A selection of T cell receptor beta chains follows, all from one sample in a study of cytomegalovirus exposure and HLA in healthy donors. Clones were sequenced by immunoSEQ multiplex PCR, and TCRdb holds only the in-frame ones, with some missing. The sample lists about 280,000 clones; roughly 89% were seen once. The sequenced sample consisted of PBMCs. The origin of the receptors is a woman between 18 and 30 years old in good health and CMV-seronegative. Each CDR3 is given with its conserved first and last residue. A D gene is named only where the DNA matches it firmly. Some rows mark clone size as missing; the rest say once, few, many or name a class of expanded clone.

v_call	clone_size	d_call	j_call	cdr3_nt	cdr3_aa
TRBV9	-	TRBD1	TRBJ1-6	TGTGCCAGCAGCCATGGGACAGGTAATTCACCCCTCCACTTT	CASSHGTGNSPLHF
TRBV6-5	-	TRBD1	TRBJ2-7	TGTGCCAGCAGTTACCTGGACAGGGGTTACGAGCAGTACTTC	CASSYLDRGYEQYF
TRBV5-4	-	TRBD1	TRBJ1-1	TGTGCCAGCAGCGTTAGGACAGGGAGGTACACTGAAGCTTTCTTT	CASSVRTGRYTEAFF
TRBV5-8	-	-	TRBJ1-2	TGTGCCAGCAGCATCTACCGTCGAGGGCGCTATGGCTACACCTTC	CASSIYRRGRYGYTF
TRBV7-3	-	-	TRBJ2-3	TGTGCCAGCAGCTCCCGGTATAGGGAGGATACGCAGTATTTT	CASSSRYREDTQYF
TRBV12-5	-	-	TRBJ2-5	TGTGCTAGTGGGCTAACAGGGTTCAGAGAGACCCAGTACTTC	CASGLTGFRETQYF
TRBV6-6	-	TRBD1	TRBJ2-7	TGTGCCAGCACCTACACAGGGGGCGTATACGAGCAGTACTTC	CASTYTGGVYEQYF
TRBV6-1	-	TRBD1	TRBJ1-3	TGTGCCAGCAGTGAACAAGGGGGCGCTGGAAACACCATATATTTT	CASSEQGGAGNTIYF
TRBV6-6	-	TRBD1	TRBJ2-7	TGTGCCAGCAGTCAGGGACAGGGGTTTTACGAGCAGTACTTC	CASSQGQGFYEQYF
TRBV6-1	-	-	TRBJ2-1	TGTGCCAGCAGTGAGTCTAGAGGCTCCTACAATGAGCAGTTCTTC	CASSESRGSYNEQFF
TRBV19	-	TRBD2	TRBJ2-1	TGTGCCAGTAGTAGACTAGCGGGGGGCATCAATGAGCAGTTCTTC	CASSRLAGGINEQFF
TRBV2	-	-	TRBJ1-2	TGTGCCAGCAGCCCCCGGAGGTGGTACGACCGAAACTATGGCTACACCTTC	CASSPRRWYDRNYGYTF
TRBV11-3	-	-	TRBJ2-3	TGTGCCAGCAGCTTAGAGGGGGCCGGGGATACGCAGTATTTT	CASSLEGAGDTQYF
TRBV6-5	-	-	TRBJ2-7	TGTGCCAGCAGTTATCGGGGGATAGCGATCTACGAGCAGTACTTC	CASSYRGIAIYEQYF
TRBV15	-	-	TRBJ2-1	TGTGCCACCAGCAGAGATAGTCGGCTGGGGGGCAATGAGCAGTTCTTC	CATSRDSRLGGNEQFF
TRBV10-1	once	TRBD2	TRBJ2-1	TGCGCCAGCAGTGAGAGGCTAGCGGAGAACTACAATGAGCAGTTCTTC	CASSERLAENYNEQFF
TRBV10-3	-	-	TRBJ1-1	TGTGCCATCAGTGAGCGGAACAGGGAGAGGAACACTGAAGCTTTCTTT	CAISERNRERNTEAFF
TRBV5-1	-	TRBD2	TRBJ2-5	TGCGCCAGCAGCTCCGGGACTAGCGGGGACCAAGAGACCCAGTACTTC	CASSSGTSGDQETQYF
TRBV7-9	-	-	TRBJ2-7	TGTGCCAGCAGCTTAGTGCCCGGCGAGCAGTACTTC	CASSLVPGEQYF
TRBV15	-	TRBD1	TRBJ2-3	TGTGCCACCAGCGACAGGGCTATTGTAGCAGATACGCAGTATTTT	CATSDRAIVADTQYF
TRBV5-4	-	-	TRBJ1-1	TGTGCCAGCAGAGACGACTCCGGGAGACTAAGTGAAGCTTTCTTT	CASRDDSGRLSEAFF
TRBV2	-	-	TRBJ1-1	TGTGCCAGCAGCGGGGATGTATCGTCGTCGGTAGTTTTCTTT	CASSGDVSSSVVFF
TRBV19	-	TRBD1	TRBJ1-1	TGTGCCAGTATGTGGGACAGGGGCATGAACACTGAAGCTTTCTTT	CASMWDRGMNTEAFF
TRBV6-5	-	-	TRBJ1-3	TGTGCCAGCAGCACCGACGGCCAGGGAGGAAACACCATATATTTT	CASSTDGQGGNTIYF
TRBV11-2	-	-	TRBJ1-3	TGTGCCAGCAGCCGCGCTTCGTCTGGAAACACCATATATTTT	CASSRASSGNTIYF
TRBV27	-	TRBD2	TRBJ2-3	TGTGCCAGCAGTTCCGGGACTAGCGGTGGCACAGATACGCAGTATTTT	CASSSGTSGGTDTQYF
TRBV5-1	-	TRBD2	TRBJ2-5	TGCGCCAGCAGCTTGGCCGGCGGGGGGGAAGAGACCCAGTACTTC	CASSLAGGGEETQYF
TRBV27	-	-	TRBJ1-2	TGTGCCAGCAGTTCAATATCGGGGGTAAACTATGGCTACACCTTC	CASSSISGVNYGYTF
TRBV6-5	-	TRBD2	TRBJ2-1	TGTGCCAGCAGTCCAACTAGCGGGGGGGCCTATGAGCAGTTCTTC	CASSPTSGGAYEQFF
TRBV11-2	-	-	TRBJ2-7	TGTGCCAGCAGCTTAGATATGAAGGGGGCGGGAGAGCAGTACTTC	CASSLDMKGAGEQYF
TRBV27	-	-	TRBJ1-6	TGTGCCAGCACCCCATTCAGTGCCTATAATTCACCCCTCCACTTT	CASTPFSAYNSPLHF
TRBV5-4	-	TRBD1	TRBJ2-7	TGTGCCAGCAGCTTGGATTTAGACCGACCGGGACAGCTCTCCTACGAGCAGTACTTC	CASSLDLDRPGQLSYEQYF
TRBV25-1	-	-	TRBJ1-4	TGTGCCAGCAGTGAAGAGGGACGGGGGGATAATGAAAAACTGTTTTTT	CASSEEGRGDNEKLFF
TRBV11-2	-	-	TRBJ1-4	TGTGCCAGCAGCTTGGCGGATAATGGTGAACTGTTTTTT	CASSLADNGELFF
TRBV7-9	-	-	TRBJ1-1	TGTGCCAGCAGCTCTACCTGGGCAGGGTTTAGGGCTGAAGCTTTCTTT	CASSSTWAGFRAEAFF
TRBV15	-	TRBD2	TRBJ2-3	TGTGCCACCAGCAGAGTTAGCGGGGGTATGGGCACAGATACGCAGTATTTT	CATSRVSGGMGTDTQYF
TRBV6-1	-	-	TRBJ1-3	TGTGCCAGCAGAACAGGTTCTGGAAACACCATATATTTT	CASRTGSGNTIYF
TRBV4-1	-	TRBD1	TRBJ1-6	TGCGCCAGCGGGGACAGGGGAAGTTCACCCCTCCACTTT	CASGDRGSSPLHF
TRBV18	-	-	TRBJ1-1	TGTGCCAGCTCACCACCGGGGGGGGAAGCTTTCTTT	CASSPPGGEAFF
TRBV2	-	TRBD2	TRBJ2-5	TGTGCCAGCAGTGATGGACTAGCGGGGGGCCCGTTGGAGACCCAGTACTTC	CASSDGLAGGPLETQYF
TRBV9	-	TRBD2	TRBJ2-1	TGTGCCAGCAGCGCCCAGTTGGGCGGGGGGCCCTACAATGAGCAGTTCTTC	CASSAQLGGGPYNEQFF
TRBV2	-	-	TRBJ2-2	TGTGCCAGCAGAGGAACGGGAGCTGACACCGGGGAGCTGTTTTTT	CASRGTGADTGELFF
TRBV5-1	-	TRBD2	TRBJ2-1	TGCGCCAGCAGCTCAGAAGGCCTAGCGGGGGGGCTCAATGAGCAGTTCTTC	CASSSEGLAGGLNEQFF
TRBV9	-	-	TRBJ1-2	TGTGCCAGCAGCGTAGAGGTTGAGGGATTCTATGGCTACACCTTC	CASSVEVEGFYGYTF
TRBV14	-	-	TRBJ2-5	TGTGCCTCCTCGGGGGAGACCCAGTACTTC	CASSGETQYF